This paragraph reports one T cell receptor (beta chain). Its cognate antigen is unknown. The CDR3 spans 13 residues. Trimming pared 4 bases from V and 0 bases from J, leaving 7 bases between. CDR1 and CDR2 (germline): SGDLS, YYNGEE. This record belongs to a study of OX40 agonist ivuxolimab in advanced cancers. Study observations and caveats: Low normalized T-cell clonal expansion was additionally recorded for some nonresponders.

Produced via immunoSEQ multiplex PCR; TCRdb's table is partial and in-frame only. The table lists more than 55,000 clones, about 87% of them singletons. The rearrangement joins TRBV9 to TRBJ1-2, with D hard to call. This TCR derives from an adult with an advanced solid tumor such as melanoma, head and neck, liver or kidney cancer. The specimen was CD4+ or CD8+ T cells sorted from blood, collected in a trial of the OX40 agonist ivuxolimab. The CDR3 sequence: CASSPTANYGYTF. CDR3 nucleotide sequence: TGTGCCAGCAGCCCAACCGCTAACTATGGCTACACCTTC.